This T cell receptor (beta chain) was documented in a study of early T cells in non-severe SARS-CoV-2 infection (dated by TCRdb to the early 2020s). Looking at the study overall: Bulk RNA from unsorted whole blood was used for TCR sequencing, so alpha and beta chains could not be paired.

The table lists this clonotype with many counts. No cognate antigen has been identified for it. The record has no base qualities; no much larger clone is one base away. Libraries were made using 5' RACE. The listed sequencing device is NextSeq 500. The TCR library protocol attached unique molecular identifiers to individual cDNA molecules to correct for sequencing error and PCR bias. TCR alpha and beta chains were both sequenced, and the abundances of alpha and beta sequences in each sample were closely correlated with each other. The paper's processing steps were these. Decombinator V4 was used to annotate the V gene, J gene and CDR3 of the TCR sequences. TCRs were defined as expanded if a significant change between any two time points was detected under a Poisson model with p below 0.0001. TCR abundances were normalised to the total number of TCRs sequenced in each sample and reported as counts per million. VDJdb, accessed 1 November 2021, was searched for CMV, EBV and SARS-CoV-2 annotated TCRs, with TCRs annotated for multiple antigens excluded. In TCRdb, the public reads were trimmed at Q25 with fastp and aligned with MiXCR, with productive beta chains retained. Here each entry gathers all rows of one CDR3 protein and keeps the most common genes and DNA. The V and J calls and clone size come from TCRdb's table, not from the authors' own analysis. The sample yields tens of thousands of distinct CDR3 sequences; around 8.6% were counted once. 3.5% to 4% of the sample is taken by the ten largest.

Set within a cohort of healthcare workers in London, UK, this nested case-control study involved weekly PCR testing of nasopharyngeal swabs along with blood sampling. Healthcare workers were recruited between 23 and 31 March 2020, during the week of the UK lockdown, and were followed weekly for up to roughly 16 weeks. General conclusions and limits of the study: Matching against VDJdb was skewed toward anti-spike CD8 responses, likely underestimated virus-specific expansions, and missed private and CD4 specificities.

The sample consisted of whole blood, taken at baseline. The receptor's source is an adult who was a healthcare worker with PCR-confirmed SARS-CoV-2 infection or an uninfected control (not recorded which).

The CDR3 here reads CAGTLAGGPNEQYF. Here is the DNA: TGTGCCGGAACACTAGCGGGAGGGCCCAACGAGCAGTACTTC. Recombination connected TRBV30 to TRBJ2-7; 13 central bases correspond to TRBD2. For CDR1 and CDR2, the germline V gene (reference sequence) lists GTSNPN and SVGIG. From its cysteine to its phenylalanine, the CDR3 spans 14 amino acids. Only the CDR3 DNA stays, 42 bases, in frame from base 1. For this chain, trimming is 8 bases at the V end and 5 bases at the J end, and the number of junction bases without a gene match is 9.